This TCR beta chain is from a study of blood T cell repertoires in COVID-19. On the study more broadly: Italy, Spain and the United States were the sources of the convalescent and acute COVID-19 samples. Sample material is recorded as cDNA or gDNA derived from T cells, B-cell-depleted T cells, or PBMCs.

Per the authors' pipeline: Quantification of nucleated cells was approximated via reference gene primer amplification. Measured with immunoSEQ multiplex PCR; TCRdb has only the in-frame clones, and not every one. That table is the source of V, J and clone size, and D and trimming were worked out from the DNA. This table holds approximately 220,000 clones, roughly 80% found once. Unmatched junction bases numbered 6, after V lost 6 bases and J lost 5 bases. The germline CDR1 and CDR2 sequences are SGHAT and FQNNGV. This CDR3 spans 13 amino acids. This receptor was obtained from a woman at least 80 years old with acute or convalescent COVID-19. Sequenced input: peripheral blood. V gene TRBV11-2 combines with J gene TRBJ2-7, with 8 nucleotides matching TRBD2. The DNA of the CDR3 is TGTGCCAGCAGTCTAACGGGAGGGGACGAGCAGTACTTC. This encodes CASSLTGGDEQYF.